This is a list of T cell receptor beta chains from one sample in a study. From the 5' RACE reads, TCRdb called clonotypes with MiXCR, one entry per CDR3 protein. The repertoire holds 52,000 or so distinct CDR3 sequences, with less than 25% as singletons. Input material: tumor-infiltrating Tregs sorted from the breast tumor. The receptors shown here come from a female donor with breast cancer. CDR3s include the opening cysteine and the closing phenylalanine or tryptophan. The D gene is left open where the match is weak. Expanded clones are given a class, and other clones once, few, many or no size at all.

TRBV6-1	14	.	TRBJ1-1	few	CASSKRGSDTEAFF	TGTGCCAGCAGTAAACGGGGGTCGGACACTGAAGCTTTCTTT
TRBV10-3	15	TRBD1	TRBJ2-3	many	CAISTGGREADTQYF	TGTGCCATCAGCACAGGGGGCAGGGAGGCAGATACGCAGTATTTT
TRBV5-1	14	.	TRBJ1-3	.	CASSLGETGNTIYF	TGCGCCAGCAGCTTGGGAGAAACTGGAAACACCATATATTTT
TRBV12-3/TRBV12-4	15	TRBD2	TRBJ2-1	few	CASSFSGGPYNEQFF	TGTGCCAGCAGTTTTAGCGGGGGACCCTACAATGAGCAGTTCTTC
TRBV18	14	.	TRBJ2-3	.	CASSPDGGTDTQYF	TGTGCCAGCTCACCAGATGGAGGCACAGATACGCAGTATTTT
TRBV7-9	15	.	TRBJ2-2	many	CASTHIRGSTGELFF	TGTGCCAGCACCCATATCAGGGGAAGCACCGGGGAGCTGTTTTTT
TRBV10-3	15	TRBD2	TRBJ2-7	.	CAISESSGRLYEQYF	TGTGCCATCAGTGAGTCAAGCGGGAGGCTGTACGAGCAGTACTTC
TRBV25-1	12	.	TRBJ2-7	medium-sized	CASSWGKAEQYF	TGTGCCAGCAGTTGGGGGAAGGCCGAGCAGTACTTC
TRBV6-6	15	.	TRBJ2-2	.	CASSSPAGGTGELFF	TGTGCCAGCAGTTCTCCAGCAGGAGGAACCGGGGAGCTGTTTTTT
TRBV5-1	15	TRBD2	TRBJ2-2	many	CASSLGTSGTGELFF	TGCGCCAGCAGCCTTGGGACTAGCGGGACCGGGGAGCTGTTTTTT
TRBV7-3	13	.	TRBJ2-7	few	CASSLRDDYEQYF	TGTGCCAGCAGCTTAAGGGACGACTACGAGCAGTACTTC
TRBV6-6	17	TRBD2	TRBJ2-5	few	CASSGFGLAGEQETQYF	TGTGCCAGCAGTGGGTTCGGACTAGCGGGGGAGCAAGAGACCCAGTACTTC
TRBV5-1	14	.	TRBJ2-7	few	CASSPTTGTYEQYF	TGCGCCAGCAGCCCGACGACAGGCACCTACGAGCAGTACTTC
TRBV28	15	.	TRBJ1-6	few	CASSTSGDWDSPLHF	TGTGCCAGCAGTACGTCCGGGGACTGGGATTCACCCCTCCACTTT
TRBV11-2	13	TRBD1	TRBJ1-1	few	CASTRQGYTEAFF	TGTGCCAGCACTAGACAGGGGTACACTGAAGCTTTCTTT
TRBV5-1	14	.	TRBJ2-3	.	CASSLRSDADTQYF	TGCGCCAGCAGCTTGCGATCCGATGCAGATACGCAGTATTTT
TRBV6-1	15	.	TRBJ2-5	many	CASSPRQTYQETQYF	TGTGCCAGCAGTCCCCGACAGACGTACCAAGAGACCCAGTACTTC
TRBV20-1	14	.	TRBJ1-3	many	CSARAQTSGNTIYF	TGCAGTGCTCGAGCACAGACGTCTGGAAACACCATATATTTT
TRBV12-3/TRBV12-4	13	TRBD1	TRBJ2-1	.	CASSTTGQGKQFF	TGTGCCAGCAGTACTACCGGACAGGGGAAGCAGTTCTTC
TRBV20-1	16	TRBD2	TRBJ2-1	few	CSASSLAGGIYNEQFF	TGCAGTGCTAGTTCCTTAGCGGGAGGGATTTACAATGAGCAGTTCTTC
TRBV4-3	16	.	TRBJ1-3	many	CASSQVPFVSGNTIYF	TGCGCCAGCAGCCAAGTCCCGTTCGTCTCTGGAAACACCATATATTTT
TRBV20-1	16	TRBD1	TRBJ2-7	many	CSAPSPGTVSSYEQYF	TGCAGTGCTCCCTCCCCCGGGACAGTATCCTCCTACGAGCAGTACTTC
TRBV5-1	13	TRBD1	TRBJ1-1	.	CASSEPQGAEAFF	TGCGCCAGCAGCGAACCACAGGGGGCTGAAGCTTTCTTT
TRBV30	13	.	TRBJ2-3	few	CAWSGRAADTQYF	TGTGCCTGGAGTGGACGCGCGGCAGATACGCAGTATTTT
TRBV7-2	13	.	TRBJ1-2	many	CASSLSSNYGYTF	TGTGCCAGCAGCTTATCCAGCAACTATGGCTACACCTTC
TRBV7-9	13	.	TRBJ2-7	.	CASSPRGPYEQYF	TGTGCCAGCAGCCCTCGCGGGCCCTACGAGCAGTACTTC
TRBV28	14	.	TRBJ2-7	.	CASSYGPSSYEQYF	TGTGCCAGCAGTTACGGGCCTAGCTCCTACGAGCAGTACTTC
TRBV6-6	13	TRBD1	TRBJ1-2	.	CASRRQGFYGYTF	TGTGCCAGCAGACGACAGGGCTTCTATGGCTACACCTTC
TRBV9	16	TRBD2	TRBJ2-7	.	CASSPGLASGLGEQYF	TGTGCCAGCAGCCCTGGACTAGCGTCAGGCCTTGGGGAGCAGTACTTC
TRBV7-9	20	TRBD2	TRBJ2-1	few	CASTLDRTSGGVPDYNEQFF	TGTGCCAGCACCCTAGACCGGACTAGCGGGGGGGTTCCTGATTACAATGAGCAGTTCTTC
TRBV5-1	18	.	TRBJ1-1	.	CASSLGGTGFSEDTEAFF	TGCGCCAGCAGCTTGGGAGGTACGGGGTTCTCTGAAGACACTGAAGCTTTCTTT
TRBV20-1	13	.	TRBJ1-2	.	CSARIQGIAGYTF	TGCAGTGCTAGAATCCAGGGAATAGCTGGCTACACCTTC
TRBV6-2/TRBV6-3	16	.	TRBJ2-2	.	CAGSYSLGQKTGELFF	TGTGCCGGCAGTTACTCTTTGGGACAAAAGACCGGGGAGCTGTTTTTT
TRBV20-1	17	.	TRBJ2-5	.	CSARDLGLGDIQETQYF	TGCAGTGCTAGAGATTTGGGACTCGGCGACATCCAAGAGACCCAGTACTTC
TRBV3-1	13	.	TRBJ1-1	.	CASTGTHKTEAFF	TGTGCCAGTACCGGGACGCACAAGACTGAAGCTTTCTTT
TRBV5-5	17	TRBD1	TRBJ2-3	.	CASSLLGGTGRTDTQYF	TGTGCCAGCAGCTTATTAGGAGGGACAGGTCGCACAGATACGCAGTATTTT
TRBV7-3	15	.	TRBJ1-4	many	CASSQTGSNNEKLFF	TGTGCCAGCAGCCAGACAGGATCGAATAATGAAAAACTGTTTTTT
TRBV7-9	13	.	TRBJ2-3	.	CASSPRRVDTQYF	TGTGCCAGCAGCCCCCGCAGAGTAGATACGCAGTATTTT
TRBV27	13	TRBD1	TRBJ2-7	few	CASSTGGIYEQYF	TGTGCCAGCAGCACAGGGGGTATCTACGAGCAGTACTTC
TRBV20-1	15	.	TRBJ2-7	once	CSASGRWGRPREQYF	TGCAGTGCTAGTGGTCGATGGGGGCGACCCCGCGAGCAGTACTTC
TRBV28	17	TRBD1	TRBJ1-1	many	CASSPRGFSHRGTEAFF	TGTGCCAGCAGCCCACGAGGGTTCTCTCACAGGGGCACTGAAGCTTTCTTT